This TCR beta chain was sequenced in a study of shared clonotypes between healthy human individuals. In the study overall: The people who gave samples were two women and three men aged 18 to 49.

Original handling: ImmunoSEQ gave junction-only sequences without quality scores, so filtering differed. TCRdb keeps only in-frame clones here, not all; method: immunoSEQ multiplex PCR. V and J calls and clone size are given by that table; D and trimming were obtained from the DNA. The profile shows 2 million to 2.5 million clones, 90% to 95% of them singletons. A note on this clone: The antigen is not known.

Looked up from germline, CDR1 is GTSNPN and CDR2 is SVGIG (reference sequence). The CDR3 is made up of 15 amino acids. V shed 0 bases, J shed 6 bases, and the junction held 8 bases outside the gene matches. Overall study findings and caveats: Represented genetic and exposure-history diversity was restricted by having few donors.

Sequenced: naive CD4+ T cells from PBMCs. Subset specified: CD45RA+ positively selected. The rearrangement uses TRBV30 and TRBJ2-3; the match to TRBD2 covers 8 bases. The receptor was isolated from a man younger than 35 in good health. Some clones in this sample may be carry-over from other donors' samples. This chain's CDR3 is CAWSVLGGRSDTQYF. DNA of the CDR3: TGTGCCTGGAGTGTACTTGGCGGGAGGTCGGATACGCAGTATTTT.